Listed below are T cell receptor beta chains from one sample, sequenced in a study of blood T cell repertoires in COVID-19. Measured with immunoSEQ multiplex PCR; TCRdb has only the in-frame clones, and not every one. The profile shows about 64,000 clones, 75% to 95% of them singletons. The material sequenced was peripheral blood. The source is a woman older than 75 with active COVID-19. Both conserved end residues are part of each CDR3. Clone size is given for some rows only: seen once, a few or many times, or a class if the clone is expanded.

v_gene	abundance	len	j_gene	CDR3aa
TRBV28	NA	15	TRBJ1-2	CASSLPSRGPEGYTF
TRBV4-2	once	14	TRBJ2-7	CASSPQGVSYEQYF
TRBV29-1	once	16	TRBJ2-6	CSVGDRRVSGANVLTF
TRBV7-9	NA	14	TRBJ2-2	CASSLDRATGELFF
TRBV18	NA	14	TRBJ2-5	CASSPSSYEETQYF
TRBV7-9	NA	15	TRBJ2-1	CASSSYGQGYNEQFF
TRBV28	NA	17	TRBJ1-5	CASSLVSGTGWNQPQHF
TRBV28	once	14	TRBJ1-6	CASTAGGDNSPLHF
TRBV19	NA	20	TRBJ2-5	CASSTSGASGRGTMGETQYF
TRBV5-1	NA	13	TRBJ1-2	CASSKGHEYGYTF
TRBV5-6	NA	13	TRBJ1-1	CASRREVNTEAFF
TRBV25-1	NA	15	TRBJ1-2	CASSAGTGTNYGYTF
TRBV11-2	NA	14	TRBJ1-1	CASSLDREPTEAFF
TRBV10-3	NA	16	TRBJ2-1	CAISSIQGSSYNEQFF
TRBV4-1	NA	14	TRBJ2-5	CASSQELVSETQYF
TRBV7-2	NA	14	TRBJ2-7	CASSLVGGGYEQYF
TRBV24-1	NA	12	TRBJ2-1	CATSDLLNEQFF
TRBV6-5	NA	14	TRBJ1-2	CASSYSSRGSGYTF
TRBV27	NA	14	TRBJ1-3	CASSLRGSGNTIYF
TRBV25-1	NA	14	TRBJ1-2	CASSEAGANYGYTF
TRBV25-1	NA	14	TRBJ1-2	CASSEWGVNYGYTF
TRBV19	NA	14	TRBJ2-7	CASKIRGRDYEQYF
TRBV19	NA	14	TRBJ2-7	CASSPRDYSYEQYF
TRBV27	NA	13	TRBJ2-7	CASERAGEGEQYF
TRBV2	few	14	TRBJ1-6	CASSAQTGRGTLHF
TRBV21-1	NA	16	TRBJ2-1	CASTERGTSAGNEQFF
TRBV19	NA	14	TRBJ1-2	CASSIDTGGGGYTF
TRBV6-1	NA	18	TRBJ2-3	CASSGSSPGSGGTDTQYF
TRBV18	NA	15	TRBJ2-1	CASSPGTSGSNEQFF
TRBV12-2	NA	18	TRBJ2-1	CASRRPPPGTSLVDEQFF
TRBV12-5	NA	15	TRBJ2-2	CASGLGDTNTGELFF
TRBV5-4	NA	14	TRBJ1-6	CASSFRGENSPLHF
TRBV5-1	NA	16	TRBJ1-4	CARSAAGGATNEKLFF
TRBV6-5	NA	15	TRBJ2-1	CASSTRSGGAGEQFF
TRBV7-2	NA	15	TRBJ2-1	CASSLAVSSYNEQFF
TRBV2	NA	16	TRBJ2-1	CASSDTSGGVLNEQFF
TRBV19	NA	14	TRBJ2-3	CASTLRQSTDTQYF
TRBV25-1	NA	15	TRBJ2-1	CASSPPGGSYNEQFF
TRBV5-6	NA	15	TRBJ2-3	CASTKGGGGLDTQYF
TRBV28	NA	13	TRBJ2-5	CASRIGGLETQYF
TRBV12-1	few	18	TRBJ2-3	CASSFGAGQGEWDDTQYF
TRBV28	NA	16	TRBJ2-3	CASSPDRGLLADTQYF
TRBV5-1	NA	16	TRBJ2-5	CASSLASAGGPETQYF